What follows are 20 T cell receptor beta chains derived from one specimen sequenced in a study of shared clonotypes between healthy human individuals. Profiled with immunoSEQ multiplex PCR; TCRdb holds only in-frame clones, not every one. The table has about 2.4 million clones, 80% to 95% seen once. Sequenced: naive CD4+ T cells from PBMCs. Sample subset: CD45RA+ positively selected. The receptor set was obtained from a man aged 18-30 years in good health. Some clones in this sample may be carry-over from other donors' samples.

The V gene is TRBV5-5, the J gene TRBJ1-4; tentative D call: TRBD1 (5 bases). The CDR3 contains 14 residues. V lost 4 bases to trimming and J lost 8 bases, with 15 bases between them. Germline assignment: CDR1 SGHKS and CDR2 YYEKEE (reference sequence). CDR3 nucleotides: TGTGCCAGCAGCCGACAGTGGCAGGCCGAAAAACTGTTTTTT. It codes for CASSRQWQAEKLFF.

The chain combines TRBV4-2 with TRBJ2-5; 10 nucleotides align to TRBD2. Germline V gene sequence: CDR1 LGHNA, CDR2 YNFKEQ. CDR3 size: 17 residues. With V trimmed by 3 bases and J by 0 bases, 7 bases remained unmatched. The CDR3 DNA is TGTGCCAGCAGCCAGGGGACTAGCGAAAAATACCAAGAGACCCAGTACTTC. It translates to CASSQGTSEKYQETQYF.

This rearrangement joins TRBV18 to TRBJ2-3, with 7 bases identical to TRBD2. In germline, CDR1 is KGHSH, CDR2 LQKENI. The length of the CDR3 is 15 residues. V shed 2 bases and J 2 bases; nucleotides not matched to a gene: 4. The CDR3 is CASSPAGGNTDTQYF. DNA of the CDR3: TGTGCCAGCTCACCAGCCGGGGGGAACACAGATACGCAGTATTTT.

This sequence joins TRBV6-5 and TRBJ1-1; D gene uncertain. Germline V gene data show CDR1 as MNHEY and CDR2 as SVGAGI. The V gene lost 0 bases and the J gene lost 5 bases, with 16 bases spanning the gap. The CDR3 has 16 amino acids. The CDR3 DNA sequence: TGTGCCAGCAGTTACTCCCCCCCGGGCCCGGGGACTGAAGCTTTCTTT. Translating it yields CASSYSPPGPGTEAFF.

This chain connects TRBV5-1 to TRBJ2-5; 14 bases map to TRBD2. The J call is in doubt because the DNA end fits TRBJ2-7 better. Germline V lookup: CDR1 SGHRS, CDR2 YFSETQ. The length of the CDR3 is 15 residues. For the CDR3, the DNA is TGCGCCAGCATGGGACTAGCGGGAGTAGGTCGCGAGCAGTACTTC. The encoded protein is CASMGLAGVGREQYF.

The chain recombines TRBV4-1 with TRBJ1-5, with a possible D match to TRBD1 (6 bases). This CDR3 is 15 amino acids long. Germline CDR1 reads MGHRA; CDR2 reads YSYEKL. V lost 4 bases and J 7 bases, leaving 17 bases between the germline ends. The CDR3 DNA follows: TGCGCCAGCAGCCCACTAAGGGGGGACCCCCAGCCCCAGCATTTT. It encodes CASSPLRGDPQPQHF.

A word on this clone: At the DNA level, this CDR3 is encoded by other sequences in the same sample as well. V usage is TRBV5-1 and J usage is TRBJ2-3; the D gene is possibly TRBD2 (6 bases). Looked up from germline, CDR1 is SGHRS and CDR2 is YFSETQ. The CDR3 runs 15 residues. V was shortened by 0 bases and J by 3 bases, with 11 bases between the two germline ends. CDR3 sequence reads: CASSLAPGATDTQYF. The CDR3 DNA follows: TGCGCCAGCAGCTTGGCCCCGGGAGCAACAGATACGCAGTATTTT.

The chain couples TRBV4-2 to TRBJ2-3; 11 bases match TRBD2. Germline-derived CDR1 and CDR2 are LGHNA and YNFKEQ. J was trimmed by 3 bases and V by 4 bases; bases with no gene match: 0. The CDR3 contains 14 residues. The CDR3: CASSRLAGTDTQYF. In DNA, the CDR3 is TGTGCCAGCAGCCGACTAGCGGGGACAGATACGCAGTATTTT.

The chain combines TRBV5-1 with TRBJ1-1; 8 bases map to TRBD1. The J segment lost 3 bases and the V segment lost 3 bases, leaving 4 bases of the junction unmatched. Germline CDR1 SGHRS, CDR2 YFSETQ. The CDR3 loop spans 14 amino acids. The CDR3 DNA sequence: TGCGCCAGCAGCTATTTGGACAGGGACACTGAAGCTTTCTTT. Translating gives CASSYLDRDTEAFF.

The CDR3 sequence is CASSIVGGRETQYF. As DNA, the CDR3 is TGTGCCAGTAGTATAGTCGGGGGGAGAGAGACCCAGTACTTC. This chain joins TRBV19 and TRBJ2-5; TRBD2 matches 7 bases. The ends lost 1 base at V and 4 bases at J; junction bases unmatched: 3. Germline lookup yields CDR1 LNHDA and CDR2 SQIVND (reference sequence). This CDR3 contains 14 residues.

This clone was detected once. The chain uses TRBV6-5 and TRBJ1-2, with a tentative D call TRBD1 (6 bases). The CDR3 has 11 amino acids. CDR1 is MNHEY and CDR2 is SVGAGI in the germline V gene. The CDR3 reads CLTGANYGYTF. The CDR3, as DNA: TGTCTGACGGGGGCCAACTATGGCTACACCTTC.

V and J are TRBV2 and TRBJ2-7; D assignment may be TRBD1 or TRBD2 (5 bases each). The V gene's germline CDR1 is SNHLY and CDR2 FYNNEI. The CDR3 runs to 13 residues. Trimming took 6 bases from V and 3 from J, leaving 12 bases between them. The CDR3 DNA sequence: TGTGCCAGCAGGGGGGACGGTGACTACGAGCAGTACTTC. Translated: CASRGDGDYEQYF.

The chain links TRBV5-4 to TRBJ1-2, with 9 bases lining up with TRBD1. The CDR3 has 14 amino acids. The germline V gene encodes CDR1 SGHNT and CDR2 YYREEE (reference sequence). V shed 3 bases, J shed 4 bases, and the junction held 4 bases outside the gene matches. The CDR3 coding sequence is TGTGCCAGCAGCTCGGACAGGGGATTCTATGGCTACACCTTC. Translated: CASSSDRGFYGYTF.

The J gene is TRBJ2-3, the V gene TRBV9; D not certain. The length of the CDR3 is 15 residues. The V gene lost 2 bases and the J gene lost 8 bases, with 18 bases spanning the gap. Germline V gene lookup returns CDR1 SGDLS and CDR2 YYNGEE. The DNA for the CDR3 is TGTGCCAGCAGCGTCACTGGATCGGCTTTCGGTACGCAGTATTTT. This sequence encodes CASSVTGSAFGTQYF. Supplemented by reference TRBV9 and TRBJ2-3, the full variable domain reads DSGVTQTPKHLITATGQRVTLRCSPRSGDLSVYWYQQSLDQGLQFLIQYYNGEERAKGNILERFSAQQFPDLHSELNLSSLELGDSALYFCASSVTGSAFGTQYFGPGTRLTVL.

With regard to this clone: This specimen includes other DNA sequences encoding the same CDR3. This chain uses TRBV5-1 with TRBJ1-1, with D possibly being TRBD1 (6 bases). Trimming stripped 3 bases from V and 0 bases from J, with 9 bases between. The CDR3 loop spans 14 amino acids. Germline-derived CDR1 and CDR2 are SGHRS and YFSETQ. In DNA, the CDR3 is TGCGCCAGCAGCTCCGACAGGCTGAACACTGAAGCTTTCTTT. Encoded protein: CASSSDRLNTEAFF.

The chain recombines TRBV28 with TRBJ2-5; D gene ambiguous. There are 11 residues in the CDR3. In germline, CDR1 is MDHEN, CDR2 SYDVKM. V lost 8 bases, J lost 5 bases, and 9 bases lay in between. The CDR3 region has the DNA TGTGCCAGCGGGAATTGGGAGACCCAGTACTTC. It encodes CASGNWETQYF.

CDR3 amino acids: CASSYGTGHGELFF. The CDR3 DNA reads TGTGCCAGCAGTTACGGGACAGGGCACGGGGAGCTGTTTTTT. The chain links TRBV6-6 to TRBJ2-2; TRBD1 matches at 9 bases. The CDR3 extends over 14 amino acids. The V segment lost 2 bases and the J segment 7 bases; nucleotides outside the gene matches: 2. Germline CDR1 and CDR2: MNHNY and SVGAGI (reference sequence).

This clone is a singleton in its sample. V is TRBV29-1 and J is TRBJ2-3; D is undetermined. V gave up 6 bases and J gave up 9 bases, with 22 bases separating them. CDR1 and CDR2 (germline): SQVTM, ANQGSEA. The CDR3 spans 14 residues. The chain's CDR3 is CSVSGYPNGETQYF. The CDR3 coding sequence is TGCAGCGTCTCCGGGTATCCTAATGGGGAAACGCAGTATTTT.

The chain joins TRBV11-2 to TRBJ2-1, with 10 bases that match TRBD2. CDR3 length: 15 residues. The V and J ends lost 5 bases and 2 bases, in that order; junction bases with no gene match: 3. Germline assignment: CDR1 SGHAT and CDR2 FQNNGV. The CDR3 DNA reads TGTGCCAGCAGCCGGACTAGCGGCACCTACAATGAGCAGTTCTTC. This gives the protein CASSRTSGTYNEQFF.

The chain links TRBV4-3 to TRBJ2-7; 7 positions agree with TRBD2. The CDR3 has 15 residues. Germline loops: CDR1 LGHNA, CDR2 YSLEER. V trimming: 4 bases; J trimming: 2 bases; junction bases outside the gene matches: 8. CDR3 in amino acids: CASSRLMGGTYEQYF. CDR3 sequence (DNA): TGCGCCAGCAGCCGTTTGATGGGAGGGACCTACGAGCAGTACTTC.